This TCR beta chain was obtained from a study of T cells in localized non-small cell lung cancer. Only in-frame clones appear in the TCRdb table, and some are missing; sequencing was by immunoSEQ multiplex PCR. The data contain around 45,000 clones, roughly nine tenths of them singletons. V was cut by 1 base and J by 0 bases, with 16 bases left in between. The CDR3 is 18 residues long. The germline gives CDR1 WNHNN, CDR2 SYGVQD (reference sequence). The source material was PBMCs, sampled before any cancer treatment. The rearrangement links TRBV10-1 to TRBJ1-5; D is ambiguous. The clonotype was recovered from a man between 35 and 75 years old with stage II lung adenocarcinoma. The CDR3: CASSELMVVQFSNQPQHF. The CDR3 region has the DNA TGCGCCAGCAGTGAGTTGATGGTGGTCCAGTTTAGCAATCAGCCCCAGCATTTT.